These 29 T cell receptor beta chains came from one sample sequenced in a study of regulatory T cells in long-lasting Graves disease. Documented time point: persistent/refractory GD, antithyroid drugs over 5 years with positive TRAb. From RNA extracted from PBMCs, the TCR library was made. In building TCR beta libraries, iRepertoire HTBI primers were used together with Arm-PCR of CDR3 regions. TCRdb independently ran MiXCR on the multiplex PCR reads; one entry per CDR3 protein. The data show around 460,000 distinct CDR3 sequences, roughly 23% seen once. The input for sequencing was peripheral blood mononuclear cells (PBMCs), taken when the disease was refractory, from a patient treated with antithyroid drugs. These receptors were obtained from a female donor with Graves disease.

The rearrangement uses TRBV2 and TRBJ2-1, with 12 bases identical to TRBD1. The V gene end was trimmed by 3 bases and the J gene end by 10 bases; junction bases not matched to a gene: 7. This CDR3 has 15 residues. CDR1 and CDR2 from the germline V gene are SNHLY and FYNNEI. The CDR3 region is CASSDPGQGAKEQFF. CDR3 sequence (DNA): TGTGCCAGCAGTGACCCGGGACAGGGGGCGAAAGAGCAGTTCTTC. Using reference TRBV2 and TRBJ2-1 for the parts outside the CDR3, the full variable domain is EPEVTQTPSHQVTQMGQEVILRCVPISNHLYFYWYRQILGQKVEFLVSFYNNEISEKSEIFDDQFSVERPDGSNFTLKIRSTKLEDSAMYFCASSDPGQGAKEQFFGPGTRLTVL.

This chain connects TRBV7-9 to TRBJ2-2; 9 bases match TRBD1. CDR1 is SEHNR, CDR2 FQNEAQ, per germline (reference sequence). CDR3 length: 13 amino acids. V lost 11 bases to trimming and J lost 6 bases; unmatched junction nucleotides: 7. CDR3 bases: TGTGCCGAGTCCGGGACAGGGCCCGGGGAGCTGTTTTTT. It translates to CAESGTGPGELFF.

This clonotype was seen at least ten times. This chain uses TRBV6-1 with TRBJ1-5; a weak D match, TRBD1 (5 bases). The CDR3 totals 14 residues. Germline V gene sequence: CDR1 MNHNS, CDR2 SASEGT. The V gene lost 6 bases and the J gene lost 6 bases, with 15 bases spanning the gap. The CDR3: CASRMPGLGQPQHF. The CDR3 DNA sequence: TGTGCCAGCAGGATGCCAGGGTTAGGTCAGCCCCAGCATTTT.

This chain's CDR3 is CASSANSGAYEQYF. CDR3 coding DNA: TGTGCCAGCAGCGCCAACTCGGGGGCCTACGAGCAGTACTTC. The J gene is TRBJ2-7, the V gene TRBV7-3; tentative D call: TRBD2 (6 bases). V was cut by 5 bases and J by 2 bases, with 13 bases left in between. The CDR3 is made up of 14 amino acids. Germline CDR1 is SGHTA and CDR2 is FQGTGA.

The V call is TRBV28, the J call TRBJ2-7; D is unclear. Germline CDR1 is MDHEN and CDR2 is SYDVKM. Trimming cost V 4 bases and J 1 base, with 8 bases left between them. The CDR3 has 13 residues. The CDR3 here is CASSSRLSYEQYF. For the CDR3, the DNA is TGTGCCAGCAGTTCTCGGTTATCCTACGAGCAGTACTTC.

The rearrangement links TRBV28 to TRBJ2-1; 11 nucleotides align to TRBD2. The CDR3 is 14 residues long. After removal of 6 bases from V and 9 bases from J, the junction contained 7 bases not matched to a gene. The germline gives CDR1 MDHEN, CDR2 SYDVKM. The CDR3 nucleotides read TGTGCCAGCAGCGATAGCGGGGGGGCCCGTGAGCAGTTCTTC. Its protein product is CASSDSGGAREQFF.

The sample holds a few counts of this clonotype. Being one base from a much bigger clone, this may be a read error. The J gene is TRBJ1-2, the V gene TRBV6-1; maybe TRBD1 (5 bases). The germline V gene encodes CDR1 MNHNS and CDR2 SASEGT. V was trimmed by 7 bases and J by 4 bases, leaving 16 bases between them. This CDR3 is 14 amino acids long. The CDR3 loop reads CASIAFTGAYGYTF. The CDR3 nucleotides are TGTGCCAGCATCGCATTCACCGGGGCCTATGGCTACACCTTC.

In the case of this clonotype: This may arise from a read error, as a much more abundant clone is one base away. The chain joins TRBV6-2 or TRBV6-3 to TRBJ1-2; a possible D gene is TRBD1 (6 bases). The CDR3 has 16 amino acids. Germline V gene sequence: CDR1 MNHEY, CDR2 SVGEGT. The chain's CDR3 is CASSEAGAGAGYGHTF. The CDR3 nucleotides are TGTGCCAGCAGTGAAGCCGGGGCAGGGGCCGGCTATGGCCACACCTTC.

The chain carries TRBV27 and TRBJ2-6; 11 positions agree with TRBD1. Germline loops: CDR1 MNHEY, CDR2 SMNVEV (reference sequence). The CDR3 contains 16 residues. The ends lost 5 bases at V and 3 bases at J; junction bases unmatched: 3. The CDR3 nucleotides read TGTGCCAGCAGTAAGGACAGGGGGCTTGGGGCCAACGTCCTGACTTTC. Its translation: CASSKDRGLGANVLTF.

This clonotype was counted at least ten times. CDR3 in DNA: TGTGCCAGCAGTCCCGGACAGGGGATAACCGGGGCCAACGTCCTGACTTTC. Protein product: CASSPGQGITGANVLTF. The chain couples TRBV12-3 or TRBV12-4 to TRBJ2-6; the match to TRBD1 covers 9 bases. The J segment lost 4 bases and the V segment lost 5 bases, leaving 9 bases of the junction unmatched. The length of the CDR3 is 17 residues.

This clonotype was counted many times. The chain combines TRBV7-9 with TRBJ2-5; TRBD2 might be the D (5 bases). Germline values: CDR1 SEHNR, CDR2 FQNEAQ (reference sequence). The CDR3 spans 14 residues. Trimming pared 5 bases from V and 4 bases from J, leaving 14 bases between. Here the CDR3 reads CASSHFSGGETQYF. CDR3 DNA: TGTGCCAGCAGCCACTTCTCCGGAGGAGAGACCCAGTACTTC.

CDR3 nucleotides: TGCAGCTCCCGGCTAGCGGGGACAGATACGCAGTATTTT. Translated: CSSRLAGTDTQYF. The genes are TRBV29-1 and TRBJ2-3; 9 positions match TRBD2. V was clipped by 8 bases and J by 3 bases; unmatched bases: 6. This CDR3 is 13 amino acids long. Germline lookup yields CDR1 SQVTM and CDR2 ANQGSEA.

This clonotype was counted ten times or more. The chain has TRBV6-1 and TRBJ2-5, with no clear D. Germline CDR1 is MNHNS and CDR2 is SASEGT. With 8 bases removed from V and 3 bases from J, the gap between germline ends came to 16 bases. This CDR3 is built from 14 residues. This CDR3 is CASVSAWAEETQYF. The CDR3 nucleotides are TGTGCCAGCGTCTCAGCGTGGGCTGAAGAGACCCAGTACTTC.

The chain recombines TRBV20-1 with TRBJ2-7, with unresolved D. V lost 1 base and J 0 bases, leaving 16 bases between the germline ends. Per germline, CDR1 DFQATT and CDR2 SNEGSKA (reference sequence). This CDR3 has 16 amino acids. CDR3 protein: CSARVFIDHSSYEQYF. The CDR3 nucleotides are TGCAGTGCTAGAGTCTTTATCGACCATAGCTCCTACGAGCAGTACTTC.

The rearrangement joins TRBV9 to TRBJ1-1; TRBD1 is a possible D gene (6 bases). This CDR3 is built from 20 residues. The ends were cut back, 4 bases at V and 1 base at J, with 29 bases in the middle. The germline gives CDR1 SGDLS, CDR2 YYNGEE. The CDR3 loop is CASSNPRTDGNPLQNTEAFF. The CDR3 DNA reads TGTGCCAGCAGCAACCCCCGGACAGACGGAAATCCACTTCAGAACACTGAAGCTTTCTTT.

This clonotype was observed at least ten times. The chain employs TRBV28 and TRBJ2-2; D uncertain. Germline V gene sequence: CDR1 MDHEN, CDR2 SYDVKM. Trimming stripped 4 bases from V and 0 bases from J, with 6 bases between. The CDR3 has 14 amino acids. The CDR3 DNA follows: TGTGCCAGCAGTTGGGCAGCGAACACCGGGGAGCTGTTTTTT. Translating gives CASSWAANTGELFF.

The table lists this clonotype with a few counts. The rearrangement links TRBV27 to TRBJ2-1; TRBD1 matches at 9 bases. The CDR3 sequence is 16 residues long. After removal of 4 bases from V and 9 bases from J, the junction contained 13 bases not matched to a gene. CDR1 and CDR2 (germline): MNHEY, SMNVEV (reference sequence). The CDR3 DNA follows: TGTGCCAGCAGTTCCCCACCGGGACAGGGTGGGAGTGAGCAGTTCTTC. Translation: CASSSPPGQGGSEQFF.

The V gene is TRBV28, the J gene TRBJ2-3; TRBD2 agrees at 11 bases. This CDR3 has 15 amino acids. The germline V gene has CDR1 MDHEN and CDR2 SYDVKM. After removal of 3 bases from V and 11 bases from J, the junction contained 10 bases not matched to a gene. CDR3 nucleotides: TGTGCCAGCAGTTTTTTAGGGACTAGCGGATCATGGCAGTATTTT. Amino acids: CASSFLGTSGSWQYF.

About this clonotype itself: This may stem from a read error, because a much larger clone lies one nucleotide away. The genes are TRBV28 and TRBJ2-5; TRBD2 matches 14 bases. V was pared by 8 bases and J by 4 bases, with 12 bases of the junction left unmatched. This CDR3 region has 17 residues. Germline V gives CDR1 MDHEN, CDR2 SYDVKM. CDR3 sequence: CASVDPTGTSGRETQYF. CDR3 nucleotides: TGTGCCAGCGTAGACCCCACCGGGACTAGCGGGAGAGAGACCCAGTACTTC.

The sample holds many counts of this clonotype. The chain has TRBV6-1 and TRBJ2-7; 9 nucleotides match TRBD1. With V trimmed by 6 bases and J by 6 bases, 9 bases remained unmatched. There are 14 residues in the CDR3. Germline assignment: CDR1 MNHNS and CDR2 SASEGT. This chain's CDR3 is CASSQGQGLGEQYF. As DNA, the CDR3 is TGTGCCAGCAGCCAAGGACAGGGGCTCGGCGAGCAGTACTTC.

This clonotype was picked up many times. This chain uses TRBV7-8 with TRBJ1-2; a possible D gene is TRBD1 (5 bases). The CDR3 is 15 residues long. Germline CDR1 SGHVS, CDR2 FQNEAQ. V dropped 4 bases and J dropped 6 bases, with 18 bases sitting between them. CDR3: CASSYLSGGEDGYTF. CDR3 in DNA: TGTGCCAGCAGCTACCTTTCGGGGGGAGAAGATGGCTACACCTTC.

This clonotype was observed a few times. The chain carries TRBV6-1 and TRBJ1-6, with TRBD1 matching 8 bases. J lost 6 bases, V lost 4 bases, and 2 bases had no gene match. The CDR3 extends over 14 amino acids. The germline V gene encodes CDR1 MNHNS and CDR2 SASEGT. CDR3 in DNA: TGTGCCAGCAGTGCCACAGGGGGTAATTCACCCCTCCACTTT. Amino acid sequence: CASSATGGNSPLHF.

The CDR3 bases are TGCGCCAGCAGCCAAGTGCAGGATAACTATGGCTACACCTTC. As protein: CASSQVQDNYGYTF. The V call is TRBV4-1, the J call TRBJ1-2; D unclear. CDR3 length equals 14 residues. In germline, CDR1 is MGHRA, CDR2 YSYEKL. V lost 1 base, J lost 1 base, and 7 bases lay in between.

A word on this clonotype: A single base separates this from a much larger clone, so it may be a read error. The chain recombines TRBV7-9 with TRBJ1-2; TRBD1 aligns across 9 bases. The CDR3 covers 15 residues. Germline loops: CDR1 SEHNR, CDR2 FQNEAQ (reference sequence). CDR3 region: CAGRDAGTGNYGYTF. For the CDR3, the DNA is TGTGCCGGCAGGGACGCCGGGACAGGGAACTATGGCTACACCTTC.

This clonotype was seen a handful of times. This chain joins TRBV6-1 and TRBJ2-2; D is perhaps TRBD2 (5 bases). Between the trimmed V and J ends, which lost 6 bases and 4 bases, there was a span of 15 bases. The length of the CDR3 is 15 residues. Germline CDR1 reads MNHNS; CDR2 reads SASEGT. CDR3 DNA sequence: TGTGCCAGCAGAACCACTAGGATTAGCACCGGGGAGCTGTTTTTT. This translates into CASRTTRISTGELFF.

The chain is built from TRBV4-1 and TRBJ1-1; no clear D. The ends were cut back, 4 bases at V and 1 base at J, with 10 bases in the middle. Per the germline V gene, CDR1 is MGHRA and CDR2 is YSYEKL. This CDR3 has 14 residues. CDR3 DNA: TGCGCCAGCAGCCCCGTCTCCGGGAACACTGAAGCTTTCTTT. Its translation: CASSPVSGNTEAFF.

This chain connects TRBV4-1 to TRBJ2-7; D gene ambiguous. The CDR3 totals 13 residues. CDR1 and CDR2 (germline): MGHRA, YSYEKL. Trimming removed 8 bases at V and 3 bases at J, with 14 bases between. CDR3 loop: CASALDPDYEQYF. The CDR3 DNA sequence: TGCGCCAGCGCCCTTGACCCCGACTACGAGCAGTACTTC.

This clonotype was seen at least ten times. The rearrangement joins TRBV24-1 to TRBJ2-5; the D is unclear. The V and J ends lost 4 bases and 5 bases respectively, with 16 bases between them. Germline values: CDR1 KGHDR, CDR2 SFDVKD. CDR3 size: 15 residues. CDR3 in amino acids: CATSENDGPRETQYF. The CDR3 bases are TGTGCCACCAGTGAAAACGACGGGCCCCGGGAGACCCAGTACTTC.

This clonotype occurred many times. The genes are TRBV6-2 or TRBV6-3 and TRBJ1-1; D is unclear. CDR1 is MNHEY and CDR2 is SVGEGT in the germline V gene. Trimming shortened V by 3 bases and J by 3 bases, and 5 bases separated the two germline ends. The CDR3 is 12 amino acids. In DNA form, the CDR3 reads TGTGCCAGCAGTTATTGGGACACTGAAGCTTTCTTT. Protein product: CASSYWDTEAFF.